The 29 T cell receptor beta chains below come from one sample, sequenced in a study of cytomegalovirus exposure and HLA in healthy donors. The PCR employed 60 Vbeta primers together with 13 Jbeta primers. Profiled with immunoSEQ multiplex PCR; TCRdb holds only in-frame clones, not every one. This table holds about 160,000 clones, 70% to 85% found once. Input material: PBMCs. The source is a male donor in good health and CMV-seronegative.

V and J are TRBV12-5 and TRBJ2-1, with 10 nucleotides matching TRBD1. The CDR3 spans 17 residues. Trimming at V came to 1 base and at J to 7 bases, leaving 10 bases not matched to a gene. The V gene's germline CDR1 is LGHNT and CDR2 FRNRAP. The CDR3 protein is CASGLALNRDRGNEQFF. In DNA, the CDR3 is TGTGCTAGTGGTTTGGCCTTAAATCGGGACAGGGGAAATGAGCAGTTCTTC.

This sequence joins TRBV9 and TRBJ2-2, with a possible D match to TRBD1 (6 bases). Trimming stripped 0 bases from V and 3 bases from J, with 15 bases between. The germline V gene has CDR1 SGDLS and CDR2 YYNGEE. CDR3 size: 17 residues. The CDR3 DNA reads as TGTGCCAGCAGCGTAGTCCCCGGCAGGGGAGACACCGGGGAGCTGTTTTTT. It encodes CASSVVPGRGDTGELFF. Based on the CDR3 plus reference TRBV9 and TRBJ2-2, the full variable domain is DSGVTQTPKHLITATGQRVTLRCSPRSGDLSVYWYQQSLDQGLQFLIQYYNGEERAKGNILERFSAQQFPDLHSELNLSSLELGDSALYFCASSVVPGRGDTGELFFGEGSRLTVL.

V and J are TRBV4-1 and TRBJ1-2; 9 nucleotides align to TRBD1. The germline gives CDR1 MGHRA, CDR2 YSYEKL. CDR3 length: 17 residues. The V gene end was trimmed by 0 bases and the J gene end by 8 bases; junction bases not matched to a gene: 13. The CDR3 bases are TGCGCCAGCAGCCAAGAGGGGTTTGGGACAGGGTTAAGAGGCTACACCTTC. As protein: CASSQEGFGTGLRGYTF.

This sequence joins TRBV11-1 and TRBJ1-1; 7 positions agree with TRBD1. Germline trimming cut 3 bases from V and 6 bases from J; bases unmatched to any gene: 4. CDR1 and CDR2 (germline): SGHAT, FQDESV (reference sequence). This CDR3 has 13 residues. CDR3 amino acids: CASSFDRAPEAFF. The CDR3, as DNA: TGTGCCAGCAGCTTCGACAGGGCTCCTGAAGCTTTCTTT.

The chain links TRBV29-1 to TRBJ1-6; D not certain. Germline lookup yields CDR1 SQVTM and CDR2 ANQGSEA. V dropped 4 bases and J dropped 5 bases, with 9 bases sitting between them. The length of the CDR3 is 13 residues. CDR3: CSVVVTDNSPLHF. The DNA of the CDR3 is TGCAGCGTTGTCGTGACTGATAATTCACCCCTCCACTTT.

J is TRBJ1-1 and V is TRBV6-1; a weak D match, TRBD1 (6 bases). The length of the CDR3 is 11 residues. V shed 3 bases and J shed 11 bases, with 10 bases lying between them. The germline gives CDR1 MNHNS, CDR2 SASEGT. CDR3 DNA: TGTGCCAGCAGTGACCCAACAGGGGCTTTCTTT. Protein product: CASSDPTGAFF.

The chain joins TRBV30 to TRBJ1-1; D remains ambiguous. CDR1 and CDR2 from the germline V gene are GTSNPN and SVGIG (reference sequence). The CDR3 is 11 amino acids. Trimming left V 8 bases short and J 1 base short, with 8 bases between. CDR3 sequence reads: CAGTENTEAFF. CDR3 bases: TGTGCCGGAACAGAGAACACTGAAGCTTTCTTT.

The chain links TRBV6-5 to TRBJ2-1, with a possible D match to TRBD1 (6 bases). From germline, CDR1 is MNHEY and CDR2 SVGAGI. This CDR3 region has 16 residues. V lost 0 bases and J lost 3, with 12 bases in between. The CDR3 DNA follows: TGTGCCAGCAGTTACTCCGGCAGGGGCCGCTACAATGAGCAGTTCTTC. Its translation: CASSYSGRGRYNEQFF.

The genes are TRBV28 and TRBJ2-3, with TRBD2 matching 11 bases. Germline CDR1 is MDHEN and CDR2 is SYDVKM. The CDR3 sequence is 15 residues long. Trimming at V came to 10 bases and at J to 2 bases, leaving 8 bases not matched to a gene. The CDR3 bases are TGTGCCACACTAGCGGGAGAGGAAACCACAGATACGCAGTATTTT. Protein sequence: CATLAGEETTDTQYF.

This clone was recorded only once. This chain connects TRBV15 to TRBJ2-6, with D possibly matching TRBD1 (5 bases). CDR1 and CDR2 (germline): LNHNV, YYDKDF (reference sequence). This CDR3 has 17 amino acids. Trimming left V 3 bases short and J 0 bases short, with 12 bases between. The CDR3 loop is CATSSSGPSSGANVLTF. CDR3 nucleotide sequence: TGTGCCACCAGCAGCTCAGGGCCTTCCTCTGGGGCCAACGTCCTGACTTTC.

The chain uses TRBV5-1 and TRBJ2-3; 12 bases fit TRBD2. V was pared by 1 base and J by 5 bases, with 11 bases of the junction left unmatched. CDR1 is SGHRS and CDR2 is YFSETQ in the germline V gene. This CDR3 is 18 amino acids long. CDR3 sequence (DNA): TGCGCCAGCAGCTTGTTTATTCCTAGCGGGGGGGCAAGAGATACGCAGTATTTT. Translated: CASSLFIPSGGARDTQYF.

CDR3 sequence: CASSSGLAGGPHEQYF. DNA of the CDR3: TGTGCCAGCAGTTCGGGACTAGCGGGAGGGCCCCACGAGCAGTACTTC. The rearrangement links TRBV27 to TRBJ2-7; 16 bases align to TRBD2. Germline loops: CDR1 MNHEY, CDR2 SMNVEV (reference sequence). The V segment lost 4 bases and the J segment 5 bases; nucleotides outside the gene matches: 5. The CDR3 has 16 residues.

The chain combines TRBV9 with TRBJ2-6; D is unresolved. The CDR3 totals 16 residues. Germline V lookup: CDR1 SGDLS, CDR2 YYNGEE. Trimming shortened V by 0 bases and J by 0 bases, and 7 bases separated the two germline ends. The chain's CDR3 is CASSVGLGSGANVLTF. The DNA for the CDR3 is TGTGCCAGCAGCGTAGGTCTAGGCTCTGGGGCCAACGTCCTGACTTTC.

The V and J genes are TRBV19 and TRBJ2-7; 8 bases are shared with TRBD2. CDR1 LNHDA and CDR2 SQIVND come from the germline V gene (reference sequence). The CDR3 length is 15 residues. V lost 2 bases to trimming and J lost 3 bases; unmatched junction nucleotides: 6. CDR3 nucleotides: TGTGCCAGTAGTATATCCAGCGGGAGTTACTACGAGCAGTACTTC. Protein sequence: CASSISSGSYYEQYF.

The chain links TRBV9 to TRBJ2-5; D may be TRBD1 (6 bases). CDR1 and CDR2 from the germline V gene are SGDLS and YYNGEE. V was trimmed by 2 bases and J by 0 bases, leaving 11 bases between them. The length of the CDR3 is 15 residues. The CDR3 here is CASSVDGGHQETQYF. The CDR3 DNA is TGTGCCAGCAGCGTTGATGGGGGCCACCAAGAGACCCAGTACTTC.

The chain links TRBV6-5 to TRBJ2-2; 8 nucleotides match TRBD1. The CDR3 spans 15 residues. The V segment lost 5 bases and the J segment 4 bases; nucleotides outside the gene matches: 6. Germline V gene lookup returns CDR1 MNHEY and CDR2 SVGAGI. CDR3 protein: CASSPYRGSTGELFF. The CDR3 region has the DNA TGTGCCAGCAGTCCCTACAGGGGGTCCACCGGGGAGCTGTTTTTT.

The V and J genes are TRBV5-1 and TRBJ2-5; the D gene is possibly TRBD1 (6 bases). Germline CDR1 SGHRS, CDR2 YFSETQ. This CDR3 region has 20 residues. Trimming stripped 0 bases from V and 0 bases from J, with 24 bases between. CDR3 in amino acids: CASSLALTLGQSSYQETQYF. The CDR3 DNA reads TGCGCCAGCAGCTTGGCCTTGACACTTGGACAGAGTTCCTACCAAGAGACCCAGTACTTC.

This clone occurred a few times. CDR3 residues: CAVRGSSYEQYF. The DNA for the CDR3 is TGTGCCGTAAGGGGGAGCTCCTACGAGCAGTACTTC. The rearrangement links TRBV2 to TRBJ2-5, with D possibly matching TRBD1 (6 bases). TRBJ2-7 matches the DNA end more closely, so the J call is doubtful. The CDR3 extends over 12 amino acids. Germline CDR1 and CDR2: SNHLY and FYNNEI.

The chain uses TRBV5-1 and TRBJ1-6; possibly TRBD1 for D (5 bases). The germline V and J ends were trimmed by 2 bases and 5 bases, with 14 bases remaining between them. The CDR3 is made up of 16 amino acids. Germline CDR1 and CDR2: SGHRS and YFSETQ. The CDR3 region is CASSFRGTTDNSPLHF. CDR3 nucleotide sequence: TGCGCCAGCAGCTTTCGGGGGACGACCGATAATTCACCCCTCCACTTT.

The chain combines TRBV6-1 with TRBJ1-1; D is possibly TRBD1 (6 bases). The germline V gene encodes CDR1 MNHNS and CDR2 SASEGT. Trimming left V 6 bases short and J 5 bases short, with 16 bases between. The CDR3 runs 14 residues. This chain's CDR3 is CASRLQGLGTEAFF. CDR3 sequence (DNA): TGTGCCAGCAGATTACAGGGATTGGGGACTGAAGCTTTCTTT.

CDR3 nucleotides: TGCGCCAGCAGCCAAGGTTCCAGCGGGAGGCCCGGGGACGAGCAGTACTTC. Translating gives CASSQGSSGRPGDEQYF. This rearrangement joins TRBV4-1 to TRBJ2-7; 9 positions match TRBD2. This CDR3 is built from 17 residues. V lost 1 base to trimming and J lost 5 bases; unmatched junction nucleotides: 12. The germline CDR1 and CDR2 sequences are MGHRA and YSYEKL.

V is TRBV19 and J is TRBJ1-6; the match to TRBD1 covers 7 bases. The CDR3 runs 14 residues. The ends lost 4 bases at V and 14 bases at J; junction bases unmatched: 11. Per germline, CDR1 LNHDA and CDR2 SQIVND (reference sequence). CDR3 sequence (DNA): TGTGCCAGTAGTAACCCCACAGGGGCTAGGGCCCTCCACTTT. Amino acids: CASSNPTGARALHF. Full variable domain (outside the CDR3, taken from reference TRBV19 and TRBJ1-6): DGGITQSPKYLFRKEGQNVTLSCEQNLNHDAMYWYRQDPGQGLRLIYYSQIVNDFQKGDIAEGYSVSREKKESFPLTVTSAQKNPTAFYLCASSNPTGARALHFGNGTRLTVT.

The gene calls are TRBV19 and TRBJ1-2; 8 bases agree with TRBD1. This CDR3 region has 19 residues. V dropped 6 bases and J dropped 0; count of bases not matched to a gene: 18. Per the germline V gene, CDR1 is LNHDA and CDR2 is SQIVND (reference sequence). This chain's CDR3 is CASRKGIGQGGSSNYGYTF. The DNA for the CDR3 is TGTGCCAGTAGAAAGGGAATCGGACAGGGTGGATCTTCTAACTATGGCTACACCTTC.

The genes are TRBV4-3 and TRBJ2-6; the D is unclear. Germline-derived CDR1 and CDR2 are LGHNA and YSLEER. Trimming stripped 0 bases from V and 12 bases from J, with 12 bases between. The CDR3 spans 14 residues. CDR3 protein: CASSQDRSVSVLTF. The DNA for the CDR3 is TGCGCCAGCAGCCAAGATCGCAGCGTGTCCGTCCTGACTTTC.

Details on this clone: Within the sample, other DNA sequences also encode this same CDR3. V usage is TRBV9 and J usage is TRBJ2-3; 9 nucleotides line up with TRBD2. Trimming cost V 0 bases and J 1 base; bases outside gene matches: 0. Germline V gene data show CDR1 as SGDLS and CDR2 as YYNGEE. This CDR3 spans 15 amino acids. Here the CDR3 DNA reads TGTGCCAGCAGCGTAGGGACTAGCGGCACAGATACGCAGTATTTT. It encodes CASSVGTSGTDTQYF.

V and J are TRBV7-2 and TRBJ1-5; no reliable D call. The germline gives CDR1 SGHTA, CDR2 FQGNSA. There are 14 residues in the CDR3. V dropped 0 bases and J dropped 3 bases, with 6 bases sitting between them. CDR3 in amino acids: CASSLAPNNQPQHF. The DNA for the CDR3 is TGTGCCAGCAGCTTAGCTCCTAACAATCAGCCCCAGCATTTT. Full variable domain (outside the CDR3, taken from reference TRBV7-2 and TRBJ1-5): GAGVSQSPSNKVTEKGKDVELRCDPISGHTALYWYRQSLGQGLEFLIYFQGNSAPDKSGLPSDRFSAERTGGSVSTLTIQRTQQEDSAVYLCASSLAPNNQPQHFGDGTRLSIL.

The chain links TRBV4-1 to TRBJ2-2, with D tentatively TRBD1 (6 bases). The CDR3 length is 16 residues. V dropped 1 base and J dropped 8 bases, with 17 bases sitting between them. The V gene's germline CDR1 is MGHRA and CDR2 YSYEKL. The CDR3 DNA sequence: TGCGCCAGCAGCCAAGGTAGTTCGCAGGGGCCGGGGGAGCTGTTTTTT. Its translation: CASSQGSSQGPGELFF.

A few counts support this clone. Other DNA sequences within the sample encode an identical CDR3. The chain has TRBV7-6 and TRBJ2-1, with D possibly TRBD2 on 6 matching bases. V lost 2 bases and J 1 base, leaving 12 bases between the germline ends. The CDR3 consists of 16 residues. Germline CDR1 is SGHVS and CDR2 is FNYEAQ. The CDR3 DNA reads TGTGCCAGCAGCTTAATGGGAGGACTTTCCTACAATGAGCAGTTCTTC. It yields the protein CASSLMGGLSYNEQFF.

This chain joins TRBV5-1 and TRBJ2-1; TRBD2 agrees at 14 bases. The CDR3 sequence is 18 residues long. Looked up from germline, CDR1 is SGHRS and CDR2 is YFSETQ. The ends lost 0 bases at V and 9 bases at J; junction bases unmatched: 11. CDR3 DNA sequence: TGCGCCAGCAGCTTGGGGGGCGCCGGGACTAGCGGGAGAGGTGAGCAGTTCTTC. This translates into CASSLGGAGTSGRGEQFF. The complete variable domain, with remaining parts taken from reference TRBV5-1 and TRBJ2-1, reads KAGVTQTPRYLIKTRGQQVTLSCSPISGHRSVSWYQQTPGQGLQFLFEYFSETQRNKGNFPGRFSGRQFSNSRSEMNVSTLELGDSALYLCASSLGGAGTSGRGEQFFGPGTRLTVL.